Listed here are 19 T cell receptor beta chains from one sample, sequenced in a study of T cell responses to AZD1222 COVID-19 vaccine. This table comes from immunoSEQ multiplex PCR, and its TCRdb copy is limited to in-frame clones, with some not included. The top ten clones hold about a third of a sample with tens of thousands of clones, about 90% of them seen once. The sample in question was peripheral blood, obtained 28 days after the second AZD1222 dose. The receptors shown here come from an adult who received the AZD1222 COVID-19 vaccine.

A few counts support this clone. J is TRBJ1-2 and V is TRBV15, with TRBD1 as a possible D gene (5 bases). CDR1 and CDR2 (germline): LNHNV, YYDKDF (reference sequence). The V end lost 0 bases, the J end lost 2 bases, and 10 bases lay between the germline ends. The CDR3 totals 15 residues. For the CDR3, the DNA is TGTGCCACCAGCAGAGAGGGGCAGGCCAACTATGGCTACACCTTC. Translating gives CATSREGQANYGYTF.

Only a few counts were recorded for this clone. The gene calls are TRBV7-8 and TRBJ1-6, with 9 positions matching TRBD1. V was pared by 5 bases and J by 9 bases, with 5 bases of the junction left unmatched. Germline V gene sequence: CDR1 SGHVS, CDR2 FQNEAQ. This CDR3 has 14 amino acids. The CDR3 protein is CASSPQGAGSPLHF. CDR3 coding DNA: TGTGCCAGCAGCCCACAGGGGGCAGGTTCACCCCTCCACTTT.

The gene calls are TRBV25-1 and TRBJ2-7; the match to TRBD2 covers 9 bases. J was trimmed by 2 bases and V by 4 bases; bases with no gene match: 6. The CDR3 has 15 amino acids. The V gene's germline CDR1 is MGHDK and CDR2 SYGVNS. The CDR3 coding sequence is TGTGCCAGCAGTGGTAGCGGGAGCCGAGCCTACGAGCAGTACTTC. Its translation: CASSGSGSRAYEQYF.

This clone was picked up one time. J is TRBJ1-1 and V is TRBV5-1; 9 bases align to TRBD1. J lost 1 base, V lost 4 bases, and 8 bases had no gene match. Germline V CDR1 and CDR2: SGHRS, YFSETQ. The CDR3 consists of 16 residues. CDR3 sequence: CASSSGADRGNTEAFF. CDR3 nucleotide sequence: TGCGCCAGCAGCAGCGGGGCGGACAGGGGGAACACTGAAGCTTTCTTT.

A single count supports this clone. This chain joins TRBV14 and TRBJ1-6; TRBD1 matches at 8 bases. CDR3 size: 15 residues. Looked up from germline, CDR1 is SGHDN and CDR2 is FVKESK. V lost 7 bases to trimming and J lost 10 bases; unmatched junction nucleotides: 12. The CDR3 protein is CASNARQGRDSPLHF. The CDR3 DNA reads TGTGCCAGCAACGCCCGACAGGGGAGGGACTCACCCCTCCACTTT.

This chain links TRBV9 with TRBJ2-2; 15 bases line up with TRBD2. From germline, CDR1 is SGDLS and CDR2 YYNGEE. The V gene end was trimmed by 3 bases and the J gene end by 6 bases; junction bases not matched to a gene: 9. This CDR3 has 18 residues. CDR3 DNA sequence: TGTGCCAGCAGCGCACAGGGACTAGCGGGGGGTAGCGCCGGGGAGCTGTTTTTT. Translated: CASSAQGLAGGSAGELFF.

Only one count was recorded for this clone. J is TRBJ1-6 and V is TRBV27; D remains unclear. Per the germline V gene, CDR1 is MNHEY and CDR2 is SMNVEV (reference sequence). The CDR3 runs to 15 residues. V gave up 6 bases and J gave up 6 bases, with 15 bases separating them. CDR3 DNA: TGTGCCAGCAGAACCGGGATGAGACCTAATTCACCCCTCCACTTT. It codes for CASRTGMRPNSPLHF.

The chain has TRBV5-1 and TRBJ1-1; the D is unclear. This CDR3 spans 15 amino acids. Trimming removed 4 bases from V and 1 base from J, with 14 bases in between. Germline V CDR1 and CDR2: SGHRS, YFSETQ. CDR3 nucleotides: TGCGCCAGCAGCCCCGCCGGGGTCGCGAACACTGAAGCTTTCTTT. It specifies CASSPAGVANTEAFF.

The rearrangement uses TRBV6-5 and TRBJ2-1, with D tentatively TRBD1 or TRBD2 (6 bases each). Trimming removed 0 bases at V and 8 bases at J, with 11 bases between. The germline V gene encodes CDR1 MNHEY and CDR2 SVGAGI. CDR3 length: 14 amino acids. This CDR3 reads CASSYSIRGDEQFF. The CDR3 coding sequence is TGTGCCAGCAGTTACTCGATTAGGGGGGATGAGCAGTTCTTC.

J is TRBJ1-3 and V is TRBV3-1 (or the pseudogene TRBV3-2); D is undetermined. The CDR3 runs 14 residues. Germline CDR1 is LGHDT and CDR2 is YNNKEL (reference sequence). V lost 7 bases, J lost 4 bases, and 14 bases lay in between. The CDR3 here is CASNGEGGGNTIYF. CDR3 coding DNA: TGTGCCAGCAATGGGGAAGGCGGAGGAAACACCATATATTTT.

The chain couples TRBV19 to TRBJ1-1, with a possible D match to TRBD1 (6 bases). The CDR3 consists of 15 residues. V lost 5 bases and J lost 0, with 13 bases in between. CDR1 LNHDA and CDR2 SQIVND come from the germline V gene (reference sequence). The CDR3 DNA is TGTGCCAGTAGTTCTCCTCGGACAGTGAACACTGAAGCTTTCTTT. It specifies CASSSPRTVNTEAFF.

V is TRBV3-1 (or the pseudogene TRBV3-2) and J is TRBJ1-2, with TRBD1 as a possible D gene (6 bases). CDR1 is LGHDT and CDR2 is YNNKEL in the germline V gene (reference sequence). Trimming cost V 4 bases and J 5 bases, with 8 bases left between them. The CDR3 extends over 12 amino acids. CDR3 in DNA: TGTGCCAGCAGCCGTACAGGGTATGGCTACACCTTC. Protein: CASSRTGYGYTF.

The sample holds one count of this clone. The chain couples TRBV5-1 to TRBJ2-3, with 9 bases identical to TRBD2. In germline, CDR1 is SGHRS, CDR2 YFSETQ. Trimming cost V 2 bases and J 4 bases; bases outside gene matches: 8. The CDR3 is 16 amino acids. In DNA, the CDR3 is TGCGCCAGCAGCTTCTCCCCTAGCGGGGCGGCAGATACGCAGTATTTT. It codes for CASSFSPSGAADTQYF.

This clone was seen just once. The J gene is TRBJ1-3, the V gene TRBV5-8; a weak D match, TRBD1 (5 bases). The germline gives CDR1 SGHTS, CDR2 YDEGEE. The CDR3 length is 15 residues. Trimming removed 0 bases from V and 0 bases from J, with 7 bases in between. The CDR3 nucleotides are TGTGCCAGCAGCTTGGTACAGGTCTCTGGAAACACCATATATTTT. It yields the protein CASSLVQVSGNTIYF.

The chain couples TRBV7-7 to TRBJ2-1; 8 bases match TRBD2. Per the germline V gene, CDR1 is SSHAT and CDR2 is FNYEAQ (reference sequence). Trimming cost V 3 bases and J 2 bases; bases outside gene matches: 3. CDR3 length: 15 amino acids. CDR3: CASSFSGGPYNEQFF. The DNA for the CDR3 is TGTGCCAGCAGCTTTTCGGGGGGGCCCTACAATGAGCAGTTCTTC.

The V call is TRBV5-1, the J call TRBJ1-1; no clear D. V was cut by 6 bases and J by 3 bases, with 18 bases left in between. Germline values: CDR1 SGHRS, CDR2 YFSETQ. The CDR3 totals 15 residues. This CDR3 reads CASMAWAGGDTEAFF. In nucleotides, the CDR3 is TGCGCCAGCATGGCCTGGGCAGGAGGCGACACTGAAGCTTTCTTT.

The rearrangement joins TRBV6-2 or TRBV6-3 to TRBJ2-6; D unresolved. The CDR3 has 13 residues. Per the germline V gene, CDR1 is MNHEY and CDR2 is SVGEGT. Trimming left V 2 bases short and J 4 bases short, with 3 bases between. This CDR3 reads CASSYGGANVLTF. CDR3 in DNA: TGTGCCAGCAGTTACGGCGGGGCCAACGTCCTGACTTTC.

In DNA, the CDR3 is TGTGCCAGCAGCCAAGATCGGTACCGGGACTATGGCTACACCTTC. It yields the protein CASSQDRYRDYGYTF. The chain has TRBV14 and TRBJ1-2; D not resolved. Between the trimmed V and J ends, which lost 0 bases and 3 bases, there was a span of 11 bases. CDR1 and CDR2 (germline): SGHDN, FVKESK. CDR3 length: 15 residues.

The chain is built from TRBV9 and TRBJ2-1; 11 bases agree with TRBD2. Germline V gene sequence: CDR1 SGDLS, CDR2 YYNGEE. The CDR3 loop spans 18 amino acids. After removal of 3 bases from V and 4 bases from J, the junction contained 12 bases not matched to a gene. CDR3 sequence reads: CASSASRLAGNGYNEQFF. For the CDR3, the DNA is TGTGCCAGCAGCGCGAGCCGACTAGCGGGGAATGGATACAATGAGCAGTTCTTC.